The 20 T cell receptor beta chains below were found in one sample sequenced in a study of CD8 T cells in ankylosing spondylitis. TCRdb called the 5' RACE reads again in MiXCR, with one record for every CDR3 protein. The table includes roughly 240,000 distinct CDR3 sequences, approximately 8.4% detected once. Sequencing input: blood, either unsorted or a sorted T cell fraction (not recorded which). The receptor source for this set is a female donor with ankylosing spondylitis or in good health (not recorded which).

The chain uses TRBV2 and TRBJ2-1; 15 bases are a match to TRBD2. CDR3 length equals 18 residues. Germline CDR1 SNHLY, CDR2 FYNNEI. Trimming removed 7 bases from V and 2 bases from J; junction bases left unmatched: 9. CDR3 DNA sequence: TGTGCCAGCATTGGGGGACTAGCGGGAGGAGGAGCCTACAATGAGCAGTTCTTC. Translation: CASIGGLAGGGAYNEQFF.

This clonotype was seen ten or more times. This rearrangement joins TRBV5-1 to TRBJ2-3, with TRBD2 matching 8 bases. With 4 bases clipped from V and 0 bases from J, the junction kept 16 bases outside the gene matches. CDR1 and CDR2 (germline): SGHRS, YFSETQ. The length of the CDR3 is 19 residues. The CDR3 bases are TGCGCCAGCAGCCCAACTAGCGGAGTTCCCGCCCCTAGCACAGATACGCAGTATTTT. This gives the protein CASSPTSGVPAPSTDTQYF.

This clonotype has more than one count but fewer than ten. The J gene is TRBJ2-2, the V gene TRBV4-3; TRBD1 agrees at 9 bases. The CDR3 consists of 15 residues. V gave up 4 bases and J gave up 4 bases; unmatched junction bases: 4. CDR1 LGHNA and CDR2 YSLEER come from the germline V gene. CDR3 DNA: TGCGCCAGCAGCCGGGGACAGGGAGGCACCGGGGAGCTGTTTTTT. Translation: CASSRGQGGTGELFF.

This clonotype was found many times. The chain couples TRBV3-1 to TRBJ2-1, with D possibly TRBD2 on 6 matching bases. The CDR3 has 15 residues. V gave up 1 base and J gave up 7 bases, with 14 bases separating them. Germline loops: CDR1 LGHDT, CDR2 YNNKEL (reference sequence). The CDR3 DNA sequence: TGTGCCAGCAGCCAAGTTGCGGGAACCTCAAATGAGCAGTTCTTC. This sequence encodes CASSQVAGTSNEQFF.

The rearrangement joins TRBV19 to TRBJ1-2; D perhaps matches TRBD1 (5 bases). V was clipped by 6 bases and J by 4 bases, with 12 bases between them. This CDR3 contains 13 residues. Germline V lookup: CDR1 LNHDA, CDR2 SQIVND (reference sequence). CDR3 sequence reads: CASRRDRGYGYTF. The DNA for the CDR3 is TGTGCCAGTAGGAGAGACAGAGGCTATGGCTACACCTTC.

The chain carries TRBV4-3 and TRBJ2-2; TRBD2 matches at 10 bases. The CDR3 has 18 residues. Germline CDR1 and CDR2: LGHNA and YSLEER. V lost 4 bases to trimming and J lost 3 bases; unmatched junction nucleotides: 11. The CDR3 loop reads CASSLSLSGRSYTGELFF. CDR3 sequence (DNA): TGCGCCAGCAGCCTCTCCCTTAGCGGGAGGAGTTACACCGGGGAGCTGTTTTTT.

This clonotype was picked up many times. The V call is TRBV20-1, the J call TRBJ2-7, with a possible D match to TRBD2 (7 bases). CDR1 and CDR2 (germline): DFQATT, SNEGSKA (reference sequence). This CDR3 has 15 amino acids. Trimming took off 3 bases at V and 6 bases at J, with 21 bases between the two ends. CDR3 sequence reads: CSASGTWAGAAEQYF. The CDR3, as DNA: TGCAGTGCTAGCGGGACATGGGCGGGAGCAGCCGAGCAGTACTTC.

V usage is TRBV7-6 and J usage is TRBJ2-3; perhaps TRBD2 as D (5 bases). Per the germline V gene, CDR1 is SGHVS and CDR2 is FNYEAQ. This CDR3 spans 17 amino acids. Trimming left V 5 bases short and J 7 bases short, with 25 bases between. CDR3 nucleotides: TGTGCCAGCAGCCGCTCGGGGAGAGAAGGACCTGACAATACGCAGTATTTT. It is translated as CASSRSGREGPDNTQYF.

The chain carries TRBV20-1 and TRBJ1-5; TRBD1 might be the D (6 bases). Per the germline V gene, CDR1 is DFQATT and CDR2 is SNEGSKA (reference sequence). The germline V and J ends were trimmed by 0 bases and 1 base, with 13 bases remaining between them. This CDR3 has 16 amino acids. CDR3 region: CSARDGQFRSNQPQHF. The CDR3 DNA is TGCAGTGCTAGAGATGGACAGTTCAGAAGCAATCAGCCCCAGCATTTT.

Concerning this clonotype itself: A read error may explain this, as a much larger clone is one base away. This rearrangement joins TRBV11-3 to TRBJ2-2; the D is unclear. Germline CDR1 and CDR2: SGHNT and YENEEA. The CDR3 spans 12 residues. The CDR3 sequence: CTSSSHTGELFF. CDR3 in DNA: TGTACCAGCAGCTCTCACACCGGGGAGCTGTTTTTT.

This clonotype was picked up a small number of times. The chain combines TRBV5-5 with TRBJ2-4; 8 bases match TRBD1. With 1 base clipped from V and 1 base from J, the junction kept 7 bases outside the gene matches. This CDR3 region has 17 residues. Germline V gene lookup returns CDR1 SGHKS and CDR2 YYEKEE (reference sequence). The DNA of the CDR3 is TGTGCCAGCAGCTTGACCTTGGACAGGGCTGCCAAAAACATTCAGTACTTC. Encoded protein: CASSLTLDRAAKNIQYF.

About this clonotype itself: This may stem from a read error, because a much larger clone lies one nucleotide away. The V call is TRBV6-1, the J call TRBJ1-1; TRBD1 matches at 8 bases. Germline lookup yields CDR1 MNHNS and CDR2 SASEGT. This CDR3 contains 16 residues. The CDR3 DNA reads TGTACCAGCAGGCTATATTCCGGGACAGGGAACACTGAAGCTTTCTTT. Translating it yields CTSRLYSGTGNTEAFF.

This clonotype was observed at least ten times. The chain's CDR3 is CASSPPDGHYEQYF. The DNA of the CDR3 is TGCGCCAGCAGCCCGCCCGACGGCCACTACGAGCAGTACTTC. The J gene is TRBJ2-7, the V gene TRBV5-1, with D unresolved. Per the germline V gene, CDR1 is SGHRS and CDR2 is YFSETQ. The ends were cut back, 4 bases at V and 3 bases at J, with 14 bases in the middle. The CDR3 sequence is 14 residues long. Using reference TRBV5-1 and TRBJ2-7 for the parts outside the CDR3, the full variable domain is KAGVTQTPRYLIKTRGQQVTLSCSPISGHRSVSWYQQTPGQGLQFLFEYFSETQRNKGNFPGRFSGRQFSNSRSEMNVSTLELGDSALYLCASSPPDGHYEQYFGPGTRLTVT.

This clonotype was counted many times. This sequence joins TRBV20-1 and TRBJ2-1, with TRBD2 matching 13 bases. The CDR3 has 17 amino acids. CDR1 is DFQATT, CDR2 SNEGSKA, per germline (reference sequence). Trimming cost V 5 bases and J 0 bases; bases outside gene matches: 7. Here the CDR3 reads CSASGLAGPSSYNEQFF. CDR3 sequence (DNA): TGCAGTGCTTCGGGACTAGCGGGACCGAGCTCCTACAATGAGCAGTTCTTC.

This chain uses TRBV11-2 with TRBJ1-1; D unresolved. Germline assignment: CDR1 SGHAT and CDR2 FQNNGV. The CDR3 has 14 amino acids. Deletions cut 2 bases from V and 6 bases from J, with 13 bases between. CDR3 coding DNA: TGTGCCAGCAGCTTAAATTTCGGCGGTCCTGAAGCTTTCTTT. This encodes CASSLNFGGPEAFF.

This clonotype appeared a few times. V and J are TRBV10-3 and TRBJ2-5; 9 bases are shared with TRBD2. Germline values: CDR1 ENHRY, CDR2 SYGVKD. CDR3 length: 14 residues. V was pared by 8 bases and J by 1 base, with 5 bases of the junction left unmatched. The CDR3 bases are TGTGCCATCGGGCTAGCGGGATCCCAAGAGACCCAGTACTTC. This codes for CAIGLAGSQETQYF.

This clonotype was seen ten or more times. The V and J genes are TRBV6-4 and TRBJ2-5; 8 nucleotides match TRBD1. This CDR3 has 19 amino acids. J lost 1 base, V lost 5 bases, and 18 bases had no gene match. Per germline, CDR1 MRHNA and CDR2 SNTAGT. CDR3 nucleotide sequence: TGTGCCAGCAGTAAGGGGGGACAGGACTGGTGGGGCCGCCAAGAGACCCAGTACTTC. This gives the protein CASSKGGQDWWGRQETQYF.

This clonotype was detected ten times or more. This chain connects TRBV20-1 to TRBJ2-3; TRBD1 matches at 7 bases. The V gene's germline CDR1 is DFQATT and CDR2 SNEGSKA (reference sequence). The CDR3 extends over 14 amino acids. The V and J ends lost 6 bases and 3 bases, in that order; junction bases with no gene match: 9. The CDR3 nucleotides read TGCAGTGCCAAGAAGGGGACAGCTACAGATACGCAGTATTTT. Its protein product is CSAKKGTATDTQYF.

The rearrangement uses TRBV6-2 or TRBV6-3 and TRBJ2-7; D is uncertain. Germline V CDR1 and CDR2: MNHEY, SVGEGT. V was shortened by 5 bases and J by 5 bases, with 7 bases between the two germline ends. This CDR3 region has 11 residues. In nucleotides, the CDR3 is TGTGCCAGCAGTCAAACAGACGAGCAGTACTTC. Its translation: CASSQTDEQYF.

In this sample, this clonotype turned up many times. The chain recombines TRBV5-1 with TRBJ2-1; 8 bases agree with TRBD1. V lost 4 bases and J lost 5; bases outside the gene matches: 23. This CDR3 has 20 residues. CDR1 is SGHRS and CDR2 is YFSETQ in the germline V gene. CDR3 residues: CASSNVLGPSGTGLDNEQFF. CDR3 DNA: TGCGCCAGCAGCAACGTGCTAGGGCCTTCCGGGACAGGACTCGACAATGAGCAGTTCTTC.